The clone carrying this TCR beta chain was observed many times. This sample is drawn from a study of regulatory T cells in long-lasting Graves disease. The trim removed 6 bases at V and 4 bases at J, leaving 8 bases unmatched. This CDR3 contains 15 residues. Germline loops: CDR1 MNHEY, CDR2 SMNVEV (reference sequence). HTBI primers from iRepertoire and Arm-PCR of CDR3 regions yielded the TCR beta libraries. Each CDR3 protein gets one entry after TCRdb re-called the multiplex PCR reads with MiXCR. The table shows a few hundred thousand distinct CDR3 sequences, with around 16% occurring only once. Noted time point: newly diagnosed GD, antithyroid drugs for less than 3 months. Extracted RNA from PBMCs served as the source of the TCR library. The same data also contributed to another study, on T cells in Graves' hyperthyroidism and ophthalmopathy.

The V and J genes are TRBV27 and TRBJ2-7; the match to TRBD2 covers 11 bases. The specimen comprised peripheral blood mononuclear cells (PBMCs), sampled at new diagnosis, from a patient treated with antithyroid drugs. This receptor was identified in a young woman with Graves disease. In DNA form, the CDR3 reads TGTGCCAGCAGCATACTAGCGGGAGTATCGTACGAGCAGTACTTC. Protein product: CASSILAGVSYEQYF.